A single T cell receptor (beta chain) is shown here with its context. No antigen is known for it. The sample holds no much larger clone one base away, and base qualities are not on file. The data belong to a study of blood T cells in healthy people across ages (dated by TCRdb to 2014 to 2015). A note on the overall study: In model experiments, template switching captured roughly one uniquely barcoded TCR beta cDNA molecule for every two T cells. Using deep sequencing normalized with unique cDNA molecular identifiers, the study measured how TCR beta repertoire diversity changes with age. Four age groups were formed from the donors: young (average about 17 years), middle-aged (around 41), aged (62) and long-lived (less than 85). To avoid experimental bias, donors of different ages were randomly spread across the sequencing lanes. For two donors (one aged 18 to 29 and one aged 80 or older), the study analyzed two additional independent replicas of 1 million unique cDNA reads from the same blood draw. Results and caveats for the whole study, not just this receptor: A strong correlation was found between observed TCR beta diversity and the percentage of naive T cells measured by flow cytometry. Because the CMV infection status of the donors was unknown, age-related changes in expanded clonotypes may potentially have been confounded. Conclusive comparison of naive and antigen-experienced compartments was prevented by the profiling of bulk unsorted PBMCs. Estimates of total diversity from one million sequenced T cells were regarded as lower bounds and underestimates. As age increased, observed TCR beta diversity per million T cells dropped in a roughly linear way, and a significant reduction was already evident by age 40. Compared with the aged group, more naive CD4+ T cells, fewer expanded clones and increased TCR diversity were shown by the long-lived group, suggesting age selection.

Libraries were prepared through 5' RACE. The instrument was an Illumina HiSeq 2500. The second PCR ran for about 7 to 11 cycles and used a J-beta primer mix along with a sample-barcoded 5' primer. A template-switch 5' adaptor carrying 12 random nucleotides introduced a unique molecular identifier onto each TCR beta cDNA molecule. At least 2.5 million CDR3-containing paired-end reads were obtained from each sample. The Mint cDNA synthesis kit, primed by a TRBC-specific oligonucleotide, was used to synthesize first-strand cDNA from all RNA. Following uracil-DNA glycosylase treatment, a first 18-cycle PCR with universal primers M1SS and BC2_uni_R was performed on all cDNA. The study's processing was this. For normalization, 1 million high-quality reads were randomly selected from each sample, with every read carrying a distinct molecular identifier. Reads sharing molecular identifiers were discarded rather than binned into consensus sequences. MiTCR, run with a Q25 quality threshold and the strictest error-elimination algorithm, handled CDR3 identification, clonotype clustering and error correction. A nonparametric unseen species model with Euler transformation was used to estimate lower-bound total TCR beta diversity. TCRdb redid the processing of the public reads, applying fastp at Q25 and MiXCR, and retained in-frame beta chains. When rows share a CDR3 protein, they turn into one entry using the most common DNA and genes. What appears here as the V and J calls and clone size reflects TCRdb's work, not the paper's. Counted in this sample were about 830,000 distinct CDR3 sequences; around 62% of them appeared once. The top ten constitute roughly 26% of the sample.

The 39 donors, aged about 6 to 95 years, were systemically healthy Caucasian individuals from Russia. About 10 milliliters of peripheral blood were collected from each donor into EDTA-treated Vacutainer tubes. Ficoll-Paque density-gradient centrifugation was used to isolate PBMCs, with at least 6.5 million per sample. Trizol reagent was used to extract total RNA from the PBMCs, yielding at least 6 micrograms per sample. The percentages of naive CD45RAhigh/CD27high T cells were determined by flow cytometry on a PBMC aliquot from every donor. V is reduced by 3 bases and J by 1 base, leaving a spacing of 9 bases between them. From the cysteine through the phenylalanine, the CDR3 covers 14 amino acids. Only CDR3 DNA remains: 42 bases, in frame from the first base.

This TCR was recovered from a man aged 30-40 years in good health. The sequenced sample was blood. The chain uses TRBV12-3 or TRBV12-4 and TRBJ1-2, with the D gene not clear enough to name. The sequenced DNA: TGTGCCAGCAGTTTGGTCACAGATAACTATGGCTACACCTTC. This translates into CASSLVTDNYGYTF.